In its sample, the clone carrying this T cell receptor beta chain was seen many times. This entry comes from a study of blood T cell repertoires in COVID-19. Background on the study: Specimens from acute and convalescent COVID-19 originated in the United States, Italy and Spain. The analysed material was cDNA or gDNA that came from T cells, B-cell-depleted T cells, or PBMCs.

Source study methods: For nucleated cells, counts were estimated from reference gene primer amplification. Only in-frame clones appear in the TCRdb table, and some are missing; sequencing was by immunoSEQ multiplex PCR. The DNA was the basis for D and trimming; V, J and clone size are from that table. The sample records fewer than 300,000 clones, about 80% being singletons. The V gene end was trimmed by 3 bases and the J gene end by 6 bases; junction bases not matched to a gene: 8. The CDR3 extends over 14 amino acids. Germline-derived CDR1 and CDR2 are DFQATT and SNEGSKA (reference sequence). Sequences were obtained from peripheral blood. The V gene is TRBV20-1, the J gene TRBJ2-7, with 10 bases identical to TRBD1. This TCR derives from an elderly woman with acute or convalescent COVID-19. DNA for the CDR3: TGCAGTGCTAGTAGTCGGACAGGGGGTGCCGAGCAGTACTTC. This codes for CSASSRTGGAEQYF.